Detailed here is one T cell receptor (beta chain). The data were taken from a study of technical replicates of blood from a handful of donors. Assay: immunoSEQ multiplex PCR; the TCRdb copy retains only in-frame clones and omits some. The profile shows approximately 70,000 clones, around nine tenths of them singletons. Germline-derived CDR1 and CDR2 are SGHTA and FQGNSA. The CDR3 totals 13 residues. The V end lost 2 bases, the J end lost 2 bases, and 6 bases lay between the germline ends. The clonotype originates from a human donor in good health. The sequencing input was T cells isolated from PBMCs. The chain couples TRBV7-2 to TRBJ1-1; D gene unclear. The CDR3: CASSLFINTEAFF. CDR3 DNA: TGTGCCAGCAGCTTATTTATCAACACTGAAGCTTTCTTT.